This T cell receptor (beta chain) was identified in a study of T cells in Graves' hyperthyroidism and ophthalmopathy. The CDR3 extends over 16 amino acids. Germline lookup yields CDR1 MDHEN and CDR2 SYDVKM. Trimming took 5 bases from V and 7 from J, leaving 24 bases between them. RNA transcripts gave rise to amplified TCR beta CDR3 regions. RT-PCR in the first round (using the HTBI primer set) targeted the TCR CDR3. TCRdb itself ran the multiplex PCR reads through MiXCR, one entry per CDR3 protein. Among almost 500,000 distinct CDR3 sequences listed, 20% to 25% were seen once. This TCR came from a woman aged 70 to 79 with Graves' ophthalmopathy. The sample was blood. The chain combines TRBV28 with TRBJ2-7, with no clear D. CDR3: CASSPSHRQALIEQYF. CDR3 DNA sequence: TGTGCCAGCAGTCCCTCCCACCGCCAGGCGCTAATAGAGCAGTACTTC.